Listed here are 25 T cell receptor beta chains from one sample, sequenced in a study of T-cell memory formation after mild COVID-19. In TCRdb, the 5' RACE reads were re-called with MiXCR into one record per CDR3 protein. Of 350,000 to 500,000 distinct CDR3 sequences listed, around a quarter are singletons. The sample consisted of PBMCs or a T cell subset sorted from them (not recorded which). These receptors originate from an adult woman who had mild COVID-19 (a few samples of this study predate the infection). Cell type and time point are not known.

The chain joins TRBV5-5 to TRBJ2-5; 12 nucleotides line up with TRBD1. The CDR3 covers 16 residues. Per the germline V gene, CDR1 is SGHKS and CDR2 is YYEKEE (reference sequence). The ends lost 2 bases at V and 9 bases at J; junction bases unmatched: 11. DNA for the CDR3: TGTGCCAGCAGCTTACATACAGGGACAGGGGGCGAGTCCCAGTACTTC. The encoded protein is CASSLHTGTGGESQYF.

A few counts support this clonotype. The V and J genes are TRBV19 and TRBJ2-1; D might be TRBD2 (5 bases). Germline V gene lookup returns CDR1 LNHDA and CDR2 SQIVND (reference sequence). V lost 3 bases, J lost 10 bases, and 10 bases lay in between. This CDR3 comprises 12 residues. The chain's CDR3 is CASSMALGEQFF. The CDR3 bases are TGTGCCAGTAGTATGGCACTAGGAGAGCAGTTCTTC.

The V and J genes are TRBV4-1 and TRBJ1-6; 8 nucleotides line up with TRBD1. The junction had 6 bases not matched to a gene; V was cut back by 3 bases and J by 8 bases. The CDR3 has 15 residues. From germline, CDR1 is MGHRA and CDR2 YSYEKL. CDR3 sequence: CASSHPTGVDSPLHF. DNA for the CDR3: TGCGCCAGCAGCCACCCGACAGGGGTAGATTCACCCCTCCACTTT.

This clonotype appeared many times. The gene calls are TRBV20-1 and TRBJ1-1; D call uncertain. The germline V and J ends were trimmed by 5 bases and 4 bases, with 14 bases remaining between them. The CDR3 loop spans 13 amino acids. Germline V CDR1 and CDR2: DFQATT, SNEGSKA (reference sequence). CDR3 sequence reads: CSADGLGFTEAFF. For the CDR3, the DNA is TGCAGTGCTGACGGCCTGGGGTTCACTGAAGCTTTCTTT.

The chain is built from TRBV12-3 or TRBV12-4 and TRBJ2-7; TRBD2 matches at 8 bases. With 6 bases clipped from V and 6 bases from J, the junction kept 7 bases outside the gene matches. The CDR3 sequence is 13 residues long. The CDR3 DNA reads as TGTGCCAGCAGCCGGACTAGCAGTTTCGAGCAGTACTTC. Translating gives CASSRTSSFEQYF.

This clonotype was counted at least ten times. This chain joins TRBV12-3 or TRBV12-4 and TRBJ1-5, with D maybe TRBD1 (6 bases). V dropped 3 bases and J dropped 4 bases, with 13 bases sitting between them. The CDR3 length is 15 residues. CDR3 region: CASSFRGTQNQPQHF. The CDR3, as DNA: TGTGCCAGCAGTTTTAGGGGGACACAGAATCAGCCCCAGCATTTT.

V and J are TRBV7-9 and TRBJ1-2; 8 bases are shared with TRBD1. The length of the CDR3 is 13 residues. The V and J ends lost 8 bases and 3 bases, in that order; junction bases with no gene match: 5. CDR1 and CDR2 (germline): SEHNR, FQNEAQ (reference sequence). CDR3 DNA: TGTGCCAGCCCACCGACAGGGGACTATGGCTACACCTTC. Translated, it gives CASPPTGDYGYTF.

The V and J genes are TRBV5-1 and TRBJ2-7, with 8 bases fitting TRBD2. The J segment lost 2 bases and the V segment lost 0 bases, leaving 1 base of the junction unmatched. The V gene's germline CDR1 is SGHRS and CDR2 YFSETQ. This CDR3 has 14 amino acids. The DNA for the CDR3 is TGCGCCAGCAGCTTGGCAGCGGGGGCCTACGAGCAGTACTTC. Its protein product is CASSLAAGAYEQYF.

The chain recombines TRBV3-1 with TRBJ2-7, with TRBD1 identical over 10 bases. Germline V gives CDR1 LGHDT, CDR2 YNNKEL (reference sequence). The CDR3 spans 15 residues. The ends lost 5 bases at V and 0 bases at J; junction bases unmatched: 4. The CDR3 region is CASSARTGGSYEQYF. The CDR3 DNA is TGTGCCAGCAGCGCCCGGACAGGGGGCTCCTACGAGCAGTACTTC.

This clonotype has more than one count but fewer than ten. The chain recombines TRBV6-1 with TRBJ2-4; 10 bases agree with TRBD2. This CDR3 is 12 amino acids long. The V and J ends lost 0 bases and 16 bases, in that order; junction bases with no gene match: 3. Per the germline V gene, CDR1 is MNHNS and CDR2 is SASEGT. The CDR3 region has the DNA TGTGCCAGCAGTGAAGCGGGGACTAGCGTTTACTTC. This codes for CASSEAGTSVYF.

The gene calls are TRBV7-9 and TRBJ2-1; the match to TRBD2 covers 7 bases. The CDR3 has 16 amino acids. CDR1 SEHNR and CDR2 FQNEAQ come from the germline V gene (reference sequence). The J segment lost 8 bases and the V segment lost 3 bases, leaving 13 bases of the junction unmatched. CDR3 protein: CASSFRRLAEYDEQFF. The CDR3 region has the DNA TGTGCCAGCAGCTTTAGGCGCCTAGCGGAATACGATGAGCAGTTCTTC.

The rearrangement uses TRBV4-2 and TRBJ1-2, with 8 bases lining up with TRBD1. CDR3 length: 16 amino acids. CDR1 and CDR2 (germline): LGHNA, YNFKEQ. The V segment lost 5 bases and the J segment 6 bases; nucleotides outside the gene matches: 14. The CDR3 loop is CASSYEILGQVDGYTF. In nucleotides, the CDR3 is TGTGCCAGCAGCTACGAAATCCTGGGACAGGTGGATGGCTACACCTTC.

A few counts support this clonotype. The CDR3 DNA reads TGCAGTGCTGAACCTCCGGGACTAGCGGGAGGCTCCTACGAGCAGTACTTC. Translation: CSAEPPGLAGGSYEQYF. This chain joins TRBV20-1 and TRBJ2-7; TRBD2 agrees at 15 bases. This CDR3 is 17 amino acids long. Germline CDR1 reads DFQATT; CDR2 reads SNEGSKA (reference sequence). The V gene end was trimmed by 5 bases and the J gene end by 0 bases; junction bases not matched to a gene: 8.

The rearrangement uses TRBV7-6 and TRBJ2-2; 8 nucleotides align to TRBD1. This CDR3 is built from 19 residues. V dropped 5 bases and J dropped 1; count of bases not matched to a gene: 15. Germline V gene data show CDR1 as SGHVS and CDR2 as FNYEAQ. The CDR3 is CASSPSQGAGSLNTGELFF. The CDR3 coding sequence is TGTGCCAGCAGCCCTTCGCAGGGGGCAGGCTCTTTGAACACCGGGGAGCTGTTTTTT.

The CDR3 loop reads CASRRQGGNTIYF. Written as DNA, the CDR3 is TGTGCCAGCAGACGACAGGGGGGAAACACCATATATTTT. V usage is TRBV12-3 or TRBV12-4 and J usage is TRBJ1-3, with 8 positions matching TRBD1. This CDR3 comprises 13 residues. The junction had 2 bases not matched to a gene; V was cut back by 6 bases and J by 4 bases.

Details on this clonotype: An end of the junction differs from the germline gene, which may be a read error. V gene TRBV18 combines with J gene TRBJ2-1; TRBD2 matches 14 bases. CDR3 size: 17 residues. Germline values: CDR1 KGHSH, CDR2 LQKENI. CDR3 amino acids: CASSPRTSGGTYSEQFF. The CDR3 bases are TGTGCCAGCTCACCACGGACTAGCGGGGGGACCTACAGTGAGCAGTTCTTC.

The chain recombines TRBV15 with TRBJ1-2; no clear D. The germline gives CDR1 LNHNV, CDR2 YYDKDF (reference sequence). Trimming shortened V by 0 bases and J by 2 bases, and 7 bases separated the two germline ends. The CDR3 is 14 residues long. CDR3 nucleotides: TGTGCCACCAGCAGAGATGGGAGAAACTATGGCTACACCTTC. Protein sequence: CATSRDGRNYGYTF.

This clonotype was seen a handful of times. The chain carries TRBV4-1 and TRBJ2-2; 10 bases match TRBD1. The V gene's germline CDR1 is MGHRA and CDR2 YSYEKL. There are 15 residues in the CDR3. The trim removed 3 bases at V and 6 bases at J, leaving 4 bases unmatched. For the CDR3, the DNA is TGCGCCAGCAGCCAGCTCGGACAGGGGGCCGGGGAGCTGTTTTTT. Its protein product is CASSQLGQGAGELFF.

The chain recombines TRBV4-3 with TRBJ2-2, with D possibly being TRBD2 (6 bases). CDR1 is LGHNA and CDR2 is YSLEER in the germline V gene. The CDR3 has 16 amino acids. V was trimmed by 1 base and J by 4 bases, leaving 13 bases between them. The CDR3 DNA follows: TGCGCCAGCAGCCAAGTTGGGGGGATAGGCACCGGGGAGCTGTTTTTT. Amino acids: CASSQVGGIGTGELFF.

The V call is TRBV7-9, the J call TRBJ2-5; D is possibly TRBD1 (5 bases). V lost 2 bases, J lost 2 bases, and 12 bases lay in between. There are 15 residues in the CDR3. Germline lookup yields CDR1 SEHNR and CDR2 FQNEAQ (reference sequence). CDR3 in amino acids: CASSLSAGSQETQYF. The CDR3 nucleotides read TGTGCCAGCAGCTTATCGGCAGGGTCGCAAGAGACCCAGTACTTC.

V is TRBV4-3 and J is TRBJ2-7; the match to TRBD1 covers 7 bases. Germline V CDR1 and CDR2: LGHNA, YSLEER. The CDR3 sequence is 14 residues long. V was pared by 0 bases and J by 5 bases, with 4 bases of the junction left unmatched. In DNA form, the CDR3 reads TGCGCCAGCAGCCAAGATGACAGGGTGGACGAGCAGTACTTC. Translated: CASSQDDRVDEQYF.

This clonotype occurred a few times. The V call is TRBV9, the J call TRBJ2-5; D is unresolved. The V gene lost 0 bases and the J gene lost 5 bases, with 14 bases spanning the gap. The CDR3 covers 15 residues. CDR1 and CDR2 from the germline V gene are SGDLS and YYNGEE. For the CDR3, the DNA is TGTGCCAGCAGCGTAGGGTTTGGGTATGTTGAGACCCAGTACTTC. Encoded protein: CASSVGFGYVETQYF.

J is TRBJ2-1 and V is TRBV7-9, with 7 bases identical to TRBD2. The CDR3 covers 17 residues. CDR1 and CDR2 from the germline V gene are SEHNR and FQNEAQ (reference sequence). V lost 1 base to trimming and J lost 8 bases; unmatched junction nucleotides: 14. In nucleotides, the CDR3 is TGTGCCAGCAGCTTAGAGGCTAGCGGATCTAAGTGGGATGAGCAGTTCTTC. Protein: CASSLEASGSKWDEQFF.

The gene calls are TRBV7-8 and TRBJ1-5, with D tentatively TRBD1 (5 bases). This CDR3 spans 15 amino acids. CDR1 and CDR2 from the germline V gene are SGHVS and FQNEAQ. Trimming stripped 2 bases from V and 3 bases from J, with 11 bases between. In DNA form, the CDR3 reads TGTGCCAGCAGCTTATCAGGGAAGAACAATCAGCCCCAGCATTTT. Protein sequence: CASSLSGKNNQPQHF.

The chain has TRBV6-5 and TRBJ2-3; D is perhaps TRBD2 (6 bases). Germline V gene data show CDR1 as MNHEY and CDR2 as SVGAGI. The CDR3 is 14 residues long. Trimming pared 5 bases from V and 4 bases from J, leaving 13 bases between. As DNA, the CDR3 is TGTGCCAGCAGTACACCAGGCGGGGCAGATACGCAGTATTTT. Its translation is CASSTPGGADTQYF.